This T cell receptor (beta chain) derives from a study of blood T cell repertoires in COVID-19. Some clones are missing from TCRdb's copy, which holds only in-frame ones; the method was immunoSEQ multiplex PCR. The table includes some 150,000 clones, about 91% detected once. Per germline, CDR1 SGDLS and CDR2 YYNGEE. The CDR3 contains 16 residues. V shed 0 bases and J 7 bases; nucleotides not matched to a gene: 8. The sample was peripheral blood. The rearrangement uses TRBV9 and TRBJ2-1, with 9 positions matching TRBD1. This clonotype was obtained from a woman aged 45-60 years with acute or convalescent COVID-19. CDR3 protein: CASSVALGTGWNEQFF. The CDR3 nucleotides are TGTGCCAGCAGCGTAGCTCTAGGGACAGGGTGGAATGAGCAGTTCTTC.